Listed below are T cell receptor beta chains from one sample, sequenced in a study of cytomegalovirus exposure and HLA in healthy donors. TCRdb keeps only in-frame clones here, not all; method: immunoSEQ multiplex PCR. The table has about 110,000 clones, 75% seen once. The material sequenced was PBMCs. The source is a male donor in good health and CMV-seropositive. Each CDR3 is given with its conserved first and last residue. A D gene is named only where the DNA matches it firmly. Clone sizes are given selectively: once, few, many, or a class where the clone is expanded.

j_gene: TRBJ2-2; d_gene: TRBD1; abundance: .; v_gene: TRBV5-1; CDR3nt: TGCGCCAGCAGCCCTATGGACAGGGGGCTTATCGGGGAGCTGTTTTTT; CDR3aa: CASSPMDRGLIGELFF
j_gene: TRBJ1-4; d_gene: TRBD1; abundance: .; v_gene: TRBV6-5; CDR3nt: TGTGCCAGCAGGGGGACAGGGGCGGGTAATGAAAAACTGTTTTTT; CDR3aa: CASRGTGAGNEKLFF
j_gene: TRBJ2-1; d_gene: .; abundance: .; v_gene: TRBV4-3; CDR3nt: TGCGCCAGCAGCCAAGGCCCCGCAACAGGAAACTACAATGAGCAGTTCTTC; CDR3aa: CASSQGPATGNYNEQFF
j_gene: TRBJ2-7; d_gene: .; abundance: .; v_gene: TRBV6-1; CDR3nt: TGTGCCAGCAGTGAAGTTTCTAGCGACTCCTACGAGCAGTACTTC; CDR3aa: CASSEVSSDSYEQYF
j_gene: TRBJ2-7; d_gene: TRBD1; abundance: once; v_gene: TRBV19; CDR3nt: TGTGCCAGTAGTATAGGACAGGGAGAGCGACGCGAGCAGTACTTC; CDR3aa: CASSIGQGERREQYF
j_gene: TRBJ1-4; d_gene: .; abundance: few; v_gene: TRBV28; CDR3nt: TGTGCCAGCAGGGGTATTACGGGGACTAATGAAAAACTGTTTTTT; CDR3aa: CASRGITGTNEKLFF
j_gene: TRBJ2-3; d_gene: .; abundance: .; v_gene: TRBV5-1; CDR3nt: TGCGCCAGCAGCGCCAGACTTAGCACAGATACGCAGTATTTT; CDR3aa: CASSARLSTDTQYF
j_gene: TRBJ2-7; d_gene: .; abundance: once; v_gene: TRBV6-5; CDR3nt: TGTGCCAGCAGTTACTCCTTACACACGAAGTACGAGCAGTACTTC; CDR3aa: CASSYSLHTKYEQYF
j_gene: TRBJ2-1; d_gene: .; abundance: few; v_gene: TRBV6-1; CDR3nt: TGTGCCAGCAGTCCCGATCCTGCTAGCGCCAGTGAGCAGTTCTTC; CDR3aa: CASSPDPASASEQFF
j_gene: TRBJ1-2; d_gene: .; abundance: .; v_gene: TRBV15; CDR3nt: TGTGCCACCAGCGGCAGGCGAAATGGCTACACCTTC; CDR3aa: CATSGRRNGYTF
j_gene: TRBJ2-2; d_gene: TRBD1; abundance: once; v_gene: TRBV5-1; CDR3nt: TGCGCCAGCAGCTCTCAAACCGGGACAGGGCACACCGGGGAGCTGTTTTTT; CDR3aa: CASSSQTGTGHTGELFF
j_gene: TRBJ2-7; d_gene: TRBD1; abundance: .; v_gene: TRBV29-1; CDR3nt: TGCAGCGTTGAAGAAGGTGACAGGGGCTTCGGGGAGCAGTACTTC; CDR3aa: CSVEEGDRGFGEQYF
j_gene: TRBJ2-3; d_gene: .; abundance: once; v_gene: TRBV7-3; CDR3nt: TGTGCCAGCAGCTACGGAGGGGCAGATACGCAGTATTTT; CDR3aa: CASSYGGADTQYF
j_gene: TRBJ2-7; d_gene: TRBD1; abundance: .; v_gene: TRBV4-1; CDR3nt: TGCGCCAGCAGCCGGGACAGGACCTACGAGCAGTACTTC; CDR3aa: CASSRDRTYEQYF
j_gene: TRBJ2-2; d_gene: .; abundance: .; v_gene: TRBV2; CDR3nt: TGTGCCAGCAGTGTAAACTCCGGGGGCACCGGGGAGCTGTTTTTT; CDR3aa: CASSVNSGGTGELFF
j_gene: TRBJ1-1; d_gene: .; abundance: .; v_gene: TRBV28; CDR3nt: TGTGCCAGCAGTCTGACTCTCAGGGGCACTGAAGCTTTCTTT; CDR3aa: CASSLTLRGTEAFF
j_gene: TRBJ1-2; d_gene: .; abundance: .; v_gene: TRBV5-1; CDR3nt: TGCGCCAGCAGCTTGGGGACAATGGGAAATAGCTACACCTTC; CDR3aa: CASSLGTMGNSYTF
j_gene: TRBJ2-7; d_gene: TRBD2; abundance: few; v_gene: TRBV4-2; CDR3nt: TGTGCCAGCAGCCAAGAAGGGACTAGCGGAACCTACGAGCAGTACTTC; CDR3aa: CASSQEGTSGTYEQYF
j_gene: TRBJ1-5; d_gene: .; abundance: .; v_gene: TRBV7-6; CDR3nt: TGTGCCAGCAGCTTACGGGGCCACGGGGGGTTAACGACGGGTCAGCCCCAGCATTTT; CDR3aa: CASSLRGHGGLTTGQPQHF
j_gene: TRBJ1-2; d_gene: .; abundance: .; v_gene: TRBV6-5; CDR3nt: TGTGCCAGCAGTCCCAGGGGCTATGGCTACACCTTC; CDR3aa: CASSPRGYGYTF
j_gene: TRBJ2-7; d_gene: .; abundance: .; v_gene: TRBV13; CDR3nt: TGTGCCAGCAGCTCTGGGACTTCTAGCTCCTACGAGCAGTACTTC; CDR3aa: CASSSGTSSSYEQYF
j_gene: TRBJ1-1; d_gene: TRBD1; abundance: few; v_gene: TRBV10-3; CDR3nt: TGTGCCATCAGTGAGCCAGGACAGGGTCGAACTGAAGCTTTCTTT; CDR3aa: CAISEPGQGRTEAFF
j_gene: TRBJ2-1; d_gene: TRBD2; abundance: once; v_gene: TRBV5-1; CDR3nt: TGCGCCAGCAGCGAAACAGGGACGAGCGGGAGGGTAGATGAGCAGTTCTTC; CDR3aa: CASSETGTSGRVDEQFF
j_gene: TRBJ2-5; d_gene: TRBD1; abundance: .; v_gene: TRBV10-3; CDR3nt: TGTGCCATCCCATCATCGTCGGACAGGGGCCTGGGGCCCCCTCAAGAGACCCAGTACTTC; CDR3aa: CAIPSSSDRGLGPPQETQYF
j_gene: TRBJ2-3; d_gene: TRBD2; abundance: .; v_gene: TRBV19; CDR3nt: TGTGCCAGTAGTATCCCCTTCACTAGCGGGAGGGTTACCACCACAGATACGCAGTATTTT; CDR3aa: CASSIPFTSGRVTTTDTQYF
j_gene: TRBJ2-1; d_gene: TRBD2; abundance: .; v_gene: TRBV2; CDR3nt: TGTGCCAGCGTTACTCTAGCGGGAGGGCCGATCAATGAGCAGTTCTTC; CDR3aa: CASVTLAGGPINEQFF
j_gene: TRBJ2-5; d_gene: TRBD2; abundance: .; v_gene: TRBV4-2; CDR3nt: TGTGCCAGCAGCCGGACTAGCGGGGGACCGGGGGAGACCCAGTACTTC; CDR3aa: CASSRTSGGPGETQYF
j_gene: TRBJ2-5; d_gene: .; abundance: .; v_gene: TRBV2; CDR3nt: TGTGCCAGCAGCCCGACCGAGGCCCAGTACTTC; CDR3aa: CASSPTEAQYF
j_gene: TRBJ2-6; d_gene: .; abundance: .; v_gene: TRBV2; CDR3nt: TGTGCCAGCAGTCCCCAAGCCAACGTCCTGACTTTC; CDR3aa: CASSPQANVLTF
j_gene: TRBJ2-7; d_gene: TRBD2; abundance: .; v_gene: TRBV5-1; CDR3nt: TGCGCCAGCAGCTCGCTACTAGCGGGGGACTACGAGCAGTACTTC; CDR3aa: CASSSLLAGDYEQYF
j_gene: TRBJ2-7; d_gene: TRBD1; abundance: .; v_gene: TRBV10-3; CDR3nt: TGTGCCATCAGTCGGACAGGAAAGGTCTACGAGCAGTACTTC; CDR3aa: CAISRTGKVYEQYF
j_gene: TRBJ2-5; d_gene: .; abundance: .; v_gene: TRBV15; CDR3nt: TGTGCCACAGAGCAGGGGGAGACCCAGTACTTC; CDR3aa: CATEQGETQYF
j_gene: TRBJ2-2; d_gene: TRBD2; abundance: .; v_gene: TRBV5-4; CDR3nt: TGTGCCAGCAGCTCGAGCCGGGGTAGCGGGGGGGGAAACACCGGGGAGCTGTTTTTT; CDR3aa: CASSSSRGSGGGNTGELFF
j_gene: TRBJ1-2; d_gene: TRBD1; abundance: .; v_gene: TRBV28; CDR3nt: TGTGCCAGCAGAGTACAGGGGGCGCGGGGCTATGGCTACACCTTC; CDR3aa: CASRVQGARGYGYTF
j_gene: TRBJ1-6; d_gene: .; abundance: few; v_gene: TRBV7-4; CDR3nt: TGTGCCAGCAGCTTCAAGCCGCGGGAAGATAATTCACCCCTCCACTTT; CDR3aa: CASSFKPREDNSPLHF
j_gene: TRBJ2-7; d_gene: .; abundance: .; v_gene: TRBV7-9; CDR3nt: TGTGCCAGCAGCCTCCGGGACATTTACTACGAGCAGTACTTC; CDR3aa: CASSLRDIYYEQYF
j_gene: TRBJ2-1; d_gene: .; abundance: .; v_gene: TRBV5-1; CDR3nt: TGCGCCAGCAACGAACAGGCAAAGTCCTACAATGAGCAGTTCTTC; CDR3aa: CASNEQAKSYNEQFF
j_gene: TRBJ2-2; d_gene: TRBD2; abundance: .; v_gene: TRBV28; CDR3nt: TGTGCCAGCCTCGGGGGGGCTGGGACCGGGGAGCTGTTTTTT; CDR3aa: CASLGGAGTGELFF
j_gene: TRBJ1-1; d_gene: .; abundance: few; v_gene: TRBV5-1; CDR3nt: TGCGCCAGCAGCGAACGGGGGATGAACACTGAAGCTTTCTTT; CDR3aa: CASSERGMNTEAFF
j_gene: TRBJ2-4; d_gene: .; abundance: .; v_gene: TRBV6-6; CDR3nt: TGTGCCAGCAGTTCTGGGACTCTAGCCAAAAACATTCAGTACTTC; CDR3aa: CASSSGTLAKNIQYF
j_gene: TRBJ1-1; d_gene: .; abundance: .; v_gene: TRBV28; CDR3nt: TGTGCCAGCAGTTTTTCGGAGGTGAACACTGAAGCTTTCTTT; CDR3aa: CASSFSEVNTEAFF
j_gene: TRBJ1-1; d_gene: TRBD1; abundance: .; v_gene: TRBV28; CDR3nt: TGTGCCAGCAGTTTAGGGACAGGGAAGGCTGAAGCTTTCTTT; CDR3aa: CASSLGTGKAEAFF
j_gene: TRBJ2-7; d_gene: TRBD1; abundance: few; v_gene: TRBV28; CDR3nt: TGTGCCAGCAGTTCACCCGGGACAGGGGACTACGAGCAGTACTTC; CDR3aa: CASSSPGTGDYEQYF
j_gene: TRBJ1-6; d_gene: .; abundance: .; v_gene: TRBV11-3; CDR3nt: TGTGCCAGCAGTCCCACAAGCGGTTCACCCCTCCACTTT; CDR3aa: CASSPTSGSPLHF
j_gene: TRBJ1-5; d_gene: .; abundance: .; v_gene: TRBV6-1; CDR3nt: TGTGCCAGCAGTGAAAGGGCAGGGTTGCAGCCCCAGCATTTT; CDR3aa: CASSERAGLQPQHF
j_gene: TRBJ2-5; d_gene: TRBD2; abundance: .; v_gene: TRBV18; CDR3nt: TGTGCCAGCTCACCTGGGACTAGCGGGGGAGAGACCCAGTACTTC; CDR3aa: CASSPGTSGGETQYF
j_gene: TRBJ1-1; d_gene: .; abundance: .; v_gene: TRBV28; CDR3nt: TGTGCCAGCAGTAAGGAGGCATCCACTGAAGCTTTCTTT; CDR3aa: CASSKEASTEAFF
j_gene: TRBJ2-1; d_gene: TRBD2; abundance: once; v_gene: TRBV7-6; CDR3nt: TGTGCCAGCAGCTTAGTAGCGGGAGGGGGCGATGAGCAGTTCTTC; CDR3aa: CASSLVAGGGDEQFF
j_gene: TRBJ1-1; d_gene: .; abundance: .; v_gene: TRBV29-1; CDR3nt: TGCAGCGTCCAATGGTCTCGGAGGGCACCTGAAGCTTTCTTT; CDR3aa: CSVQWSRRAPEAFF
j_gene: TRBJ1-2; d_gene: TRBD1; abundance: .; v_gene: TRBV19; CDR3nt: TGTGCCAGTAGTCCGCGGGGGACAGGGGGCGACTATGGCTACACCTTC; CDR3aa: CASSPRGTGGDYGYTF
j_gene: TRBJ2-5; d_gene: TRBD2; abundance: .; v_gene: TRBV19; CDR3nt: TGTGCCAGTAGTGGGACTAGCGGGAGTTGGGAGACCCAGTACTTC; CDR3aa: CASSGTSGSWETQYF
j_gene: TRBJ1-1; d_gene: .; abundance: .; v_gene: TRBV27; CDR3nt: TGTGCCAGCAGTTTATCAGGGGTCCCTGAAGCTTTCTTT; CDR3aa: CASSLSGVPEAFF
j_gene: TRBJ1-1; d_gene: TRBD1; abundance: .; v_gene: TRBV2; CDR3nt: TGTGCCAGCAGTGCGGGACAGGGGGCTTTCTTT; CDR3aa: CASSAGQGAFF
j_gene: TRBJ1-5; d_gene: .; abundance: .; v_gene: TRBV28; CDR3nt: TGTGCCAGCAGTTTAGGGGAGAATAATCAGCCCCAGCATTTT; CDR3aa: CASSLGENNQPQHF
j_gene: TRBJ2-1; d_gene: .; abundance: few; v_gene: TRBV5-6; CDR3nt: TGTGCCAGCAGACAGGACCGCACCTACAATGAGCAGTTCTTC; CDR3aa: CASRQDRTYNEQFF
j_gene: TRBJ2-7; d_gene: .; abundance: .; v_gene: TRBV5-4; CDR3nt: TGTGCCAGCAGCTTGGGAGGGTACGAGCAGTACTTC; CDR3aa: CASSLGGYEQYF
j_gene: TRBJ1-2; d_gene: .; abundance: .; v_gene: TRBV9; CDR3nt: TGTGCCAGCAGTCCCCAGACAGGTAACAATGGCTACACCTTC; CDR3aa: CASSPQTGNNGYTF
j_gene: TRBJ1-5; d_gene: .; abundance: few; v_gene: TRBV7-2; CDR3nt: TGTGCCAGCAGCGCCCAAGGGGATAGTCAGCCCCAGCATTTT; CDR3aa: CASSAQGDSQPQHF